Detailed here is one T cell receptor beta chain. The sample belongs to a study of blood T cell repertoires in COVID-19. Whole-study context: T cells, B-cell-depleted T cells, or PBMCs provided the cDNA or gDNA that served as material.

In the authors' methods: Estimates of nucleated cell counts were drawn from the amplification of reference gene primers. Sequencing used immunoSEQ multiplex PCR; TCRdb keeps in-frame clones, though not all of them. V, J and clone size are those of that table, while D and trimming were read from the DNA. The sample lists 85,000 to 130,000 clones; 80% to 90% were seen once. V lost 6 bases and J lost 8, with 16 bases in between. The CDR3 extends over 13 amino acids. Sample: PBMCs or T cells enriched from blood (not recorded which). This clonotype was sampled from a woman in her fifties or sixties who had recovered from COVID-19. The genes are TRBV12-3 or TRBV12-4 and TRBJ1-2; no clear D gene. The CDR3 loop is CASSHRRVGGYTF. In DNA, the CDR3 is TGTGCCAGCAGCCACCGGCGGGTAGGCGGCTACACCTTC.